One and the same sample provided the 23 T cell receptor beta chains below, sequenced in a study of cytomegalovirus exposure and HLA in healthy donors. Primers included in the PCR were 60 Vbeta and 13 Jbeta primers. Generated by immunoSEQ multiplex PCR, the TCRdb table keeps only in-frame clones and is missing some. The sample comprises roughly 44,000 clones, roughly 80% of which are singletons, and approximately 2.6% rests with the top ten. Sequenced input: PBMCs. Receptor source: a man aged 45-60 years in good health and CMV-seronegative.

The V and J genes are TRBV4-3 and TRBJ1-6; D not resolved. CDR3 length: 15 residues. Germline V gene lookup returns CDR1 LGHNA and CDR2 YSLEER. V was pared by 3 bases and J by 10 bases, with 16 bases between. The CDR3 loop reads CASSQYAGSRSPLHF. CDR3 DNA sequence: TGCGCCAGCAGCCAGTATGCGGGGTCTCGGTCACCCCTCCACTTT.

This chain connects TRBV7-2 to TRBJ2-3; 11 positions agree with TRBD2. Losses at the gene ends were 6 bases for V and 4 bases for J; bases not matched to a gene: 3. CDR1 SGHTA and CDR2 FQGNSA come from the germline V gene. CDR3 length equals 14 residues. The CDR3 nucleotides are TGTGCCAGCAGAATAGCGGGAGGGTCAGATACGCAGTATTTT. Its translation is CASRIAGGSDTQYF.

The chain links TRBV4-2 to TRBJ2-3; the D is unclear. Germline assignment: CDR1 LGHNA and CDR2 YNFKEQ. The ends were cut back, 2 bases at V and 2 bases at J, with 17 bases in the middle. The CDR3 is 17 residues long. The CDR3, as DNA: TGTGCCAGCAGCCAAAAAGATGCGCGAATCGACACAGATACGCAGTATTTT. This sequence encodes CASSQKDARIDTDTQYF.

This chain links TRBV11-2 with TRBJ2-7; TRBD1 matches at 7 bases. CDR3 length equals 12 residues. V shed 11 bases and J 3 bases; nucleotides not matched to a gene: 7. Germline V CDR1 and CDR2: SGHAT, FQNNGV. DNA of the CDR3: TGTGCCTCGGGACAGATAAGCTACGAGCAGTACTTC. It translates to CASGQISYEQYF. Full variable domain (outside the CDR3, taken from reference TRBV11-2 and TRBJ2-7): EAGVAQSPRYKIIEKRQSVAFWCNPISGHATLYWYQQILGQGPKLLIQFQNNGVVDDSQLPKDRFSAERLKGVDSTLKIQPAKLEDSAVYLCASGQISYEQYFGPGTRLTVT.

This clone was seen only once. V usage is TRBV5-4 and J usage is TRBJ2-1; D may be TRBD2 (6 bases). Germline CDR1 SGHNT, CDR2 YYREEE (reference sequence). Trimming took off 6 bases at V and 8 bases at J, with 24 bases between the two ends. The CDR3 length is 16 residues. The CDR3 reads CASNVSPAGAVYEQFF. CDR3 in DNA: TGTGCCAGCAACGTCAGTCCAGCGGGTGCGGTATATGAGCAGTTCTTC.

This clone has more than one count but fewer than ten. For the CDR3, the DNA is TGTGCCAGCAGCTTGGGCGGGTTAGAGACCCAGTACTTC. Translating gives CASSLGGLETQYF. The J gene is TRBJ2-5, the V gene TRBV5-8; D may be TRBD2 (5 bases). There are 13 residues in the CDR3. Germline loops: CDR1 SGHTS, CDR2 YDEGEE. Trimming cost V 0 bases and J 4 bases, with 7 bases left between them.

V gene TRBV19 combines with J gene TRBJ2-3; 11 positions match TRBD1. The CDR3 totals 16 residues. J gave up 3 bases and V 4 bases, and 6 bases lay outside the gene matches. In germline, CDR1 is LNHDA, CDR2 SQIVND (reference sequence). CDR3 amino acids: CASSTGTGGITDTQYF. The CDR3 DNA reads TGTGCCAGTAGTACTGGGACAGGGGGTATAACAGATACGCAGTATTTT.

The chain joins TRBV6-1 to TRBJ1-2; weak D call: TRBD1 (6 bases). The CDR3 contains 14 residues. Germline V gene sequence: CDR1 MNHNS, CDR2 SASEGT. Trimming cost V 5 bases and J 9 bases, with 19 bases left between them. As DNA, the CDR3 is TGTGCCAGCAGTCTTCAGGGGTCCCTAAACCGCTACACCTTC. It encodes CASSLQGSLNRYTF.

V and J are TRBV12-5 and TRBJ2-3; 7 nucleotides match TRBD1. Trimming took 7 bases from V and 0 from J; bases not matched to a gene: 1. The CDR3 runs 13 residues. In germline, CDR1 is LGHNT, CDR2 FRNRAP. The CDR3 sequence: CASVQGSTDTQYF. The CDR3 DNA reads as TGTGCTAGTGTACAGGGGAGCACAGATACGCAGTATTTT.

The rearrangement joins TRBV12-5 to TRBJ2-1, with 7 nucleotides matching TRBD2. The length of the CDR3 is 15 residues. The V gene's germline CDR1 is LGHNT and CDR2 FRNRAP. V gave up 4 bases and J gave up 6 bases; unmatched junction bases: 9. The CDR3 region is CASGSPLASANEQFF. CDR3 sequence (DNA): TGTGCTAGTGGTTCCCCACTAGCGAGCGCCAATGAGCAGTTCTTC.

Concerning this clone itself: At one end the junction does not follow the germline gene, possibly because of a read error. The chain couples TRBV7-9 to TRBJ1-1; weak D call: TRBD1 (5 bases). Germline CDR1 and CDR2: SEHNR and FQNEAQ (reference sequence). The CDR3 extends over 12 amino acids. CDR3 amino acids: CSSSLATDEAFF. DNA for the CDR3: TGTTCCAGCAGCTTAGCGACAGATGAAGCTTTCTTT.

This chain connects TRBV7-3 to TRBJ2-7, with TRBD2 matching 11 bases. J was trimmed by 2 bases and V by 5 bases; bases with no gene match: 5. CDR3 length: 15 amino acids. CDR1 is SGHTA and CDR2 is FQGTGA in the germline V gene. The CDR3 is CASSPGLAGTYEQYF. The CDR3 nucleotides are TGTGCCAGCAGCCCTGGACTAGCGGGCACCTACGAGCAGTACTTC.

The genes are TRBV28 and TRBJ2-5, with D uncertain. Near its end, the DNA agrees better with TRBJ2-7, so the J call may be wrong. Germline V gene sequence: CDR1 MDHEN, CDR2 SYDVKM. This CDR3 region has 12 residues. CDR3 region: CASSFHFYEQYF. CDR3 in DNA: TGTGCCAGCAGTTTCCACTTTTACGAGCAGTACTTC.

This clone was counted once. The chain carries TRBV6-5 and TRBJ1-5; D not resolved. Germline values: CDR1 MNHEY, CDR2 SVGAGI. The CDR3 spans 13 residues. Deletions cut 11 bases from V and 0 bases from J, with 11 bases between. CDR3 loop: CAAGRSSNQPQHF. DNA of the CDR3: TGTGCCGCCGGGAGATCTAGCAATCAGCCCCAGCATTTT.

This clone was observed a few times. The rearrangement links TRBV19 to TRBJ1-4; 10 bases line up with TRBD1. After removal of 4 bases from V and 10 bases from J, the junction contained 6 bases not matched to a gene. Per the germline V gene, CDR1 is LNHDA and CDR2 is SQIVND (reference sequence). CDR3 size: 14 residues. CDR3 coding DNA: TGTGCCAGTAGTACCGGGACAGGGGTTGGAAAACTGTTTTTT. This encodes CASSTGTGVGKLFF.

V is TRBV6-5 and J is TRBJ2-2; TRBD1 aligns across 9 bases. The CDR3 runs to 14 residues. Germline V lookup: CDR1 MNHEY, CDR2 SVGAGI. V shed 6 bases and J 4 bases; nucleotides not matched to a gene: 3. CDR3 region: CASRRDRATGELFF. The CDR3 coding sequence is TGTGCCAGCAGGCGGGACAGGGCCACCGGGGAGCTGTTTTTT.

This rearrangement joins TRBV19 to TRBJ1-3; no clear D gene. Germline assignment: CDR1 LNHDA and CDR2 SQIVND (reference sequence). The V end lost 3 bases, the J end lost 8 bases, and 8 bases lay between the germline ends. The CDR3 has 12 residues. CDR3 protein: CASSIIADTIYF. The CDR3 nucleotides read TGTGCCAGTAGTATTATCGCGGACACCATATATTTT.

The rearrangement uses TRBV5-1 and TRBJ1-1, with 8 bases fitting TRBD1. CDR1 is SGHRS and CDR2 is YFSETQ in the germline V gene. This CDR3 is built from 16 residues. V shed 3 bases and J 1 base; nucleotides not matched to a gene: 8. The CDR3 reads CASSSLGTGSNTEAFF. As DNA, the CDR3 is TGCGCCAGCAGCTCCCTCGGGACAGGCTCGAACACTGAAGCTTTCTTT.

The chain has TRBV6-5 and TRBJ1-2, with D maybe TRBD1 (6 bases). V shed 6 bases and J shed 7 bases, with 21 bases lying between them. The length of the CDR3 is 15 residues. Per the germline V gene, CDR1 is MNHEY and CDR2 is SVGAGI. CDR3: CASSSGTRTFIGYTF. The DNA of the CDR3 is TGTGCCAGCAGCTCCGGGACAAGAACCTTCATTGGCTACACCTTC.

The J gene is TRBJ1-2, the V gene TRBV10-3; D unresolved. In germline, CDR1 is ENHRY, CDR2 SYGVKD. Between the trimmed V and J ends, which lost 0 bases and 5 bases, there was a span of 7 bases. CDR3 length: 13 residues. The CDR3 here is CAISESSRYGYTF. The CDR3, as DNA: TGTGCCATCAGTGAGTCCTCGAGATATGGCTACACCTTC.

V usage is TRBV20-1 and J usage is TRBJ2-1, with D maybe TRBD2 (5 bases). Trimming shortened V by 6 bases and J by 5 bases, and 8 bases separated the two germline ends. The germline gives CDR1 DFQATT, CDR2 SNEGSKA (reference sequence). The CDR3 totals 11 residues. The CDR3 loop is CSAKRHNEQFF. For the CDR3, the DNA is TGCAGTGCAAAGCGGCACAATGAGCAGTTCTTC.

The gene calls are TRBV4-1 and TRBJ1-1, with TRBD1 as a possible D gene (5 bases). The V gene's germline CDR1 is MGHRA and CDR2 YSYEKL. Trimming took 1 base from V and 1 from J, leaving 10 bases between them. The CDR3 totals 15 residues. For the CDR3, the DNA is TGCGCCAGCAGCCAAGGTCCCGGGGGGAACACTGAAGCTTTCTTT. Translated, it gives CASSQGPGGNTEAFF.

The rearrangement joins TRBV5-1 to TRBJ1-3; D might be TRBD1 (6 bases). Trimming removed 0 bases from V and 8 bases from J, with 15 bases in between. The CDR3 spans 15 residues. The V gene's germline CDR1 is SGHRS and CDR2 YFSETQ. CDR3 region: CASSLAGRGIDTIYF. The CDR3 bases are TGCGCCAGCAGCTTGGCCGGCAGGGGTATTGACACCATATATTTT.